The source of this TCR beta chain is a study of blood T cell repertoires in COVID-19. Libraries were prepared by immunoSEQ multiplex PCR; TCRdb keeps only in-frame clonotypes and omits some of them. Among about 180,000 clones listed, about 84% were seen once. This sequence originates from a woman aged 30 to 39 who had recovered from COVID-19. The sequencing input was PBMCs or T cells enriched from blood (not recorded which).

The CDR3 region has the DNA TGTGCCAGCAGCTTACTAGCGGGAACGGGAGAGACCCAGTACTTC. It encodes CASSLLAGTGETQYF. The chain has TRBV5-6 and TRBJ2-5; 10 bases agree with TRBD2. The CDR3 contains 15 residues. Trimming removed 2 bases from V and 4 bases from J; junction bases left unmatched: 5. Germline-derived CDR1 and CDR2 are SGHDT and YYEEEE. Using reference TRBV5-6 and TRBJ2-5 for the parts outside the CDR3, the full variable domain is DAGVTQSPTHLIKTRGQQVTLRCSPKSGHDTVSWYQQALGQGPQFIFQYYEEEERQRGNFPDRFSGHQFPNYSSELNVNALLLGDSALYLCASSLLAGTGETQYFGPGTRLLVL.